The following is a T cell receptor (beta chain) sequence with its context. These data are taken from a study of blood T cell repertoires in COVID-19. CDR1 and CDR2 (germline): LNHDA, SQIVND (reference sequence). V was clipped by 4 bases and J by 4 bases, with 9 bases between them. CDR3 size: 13 residues. Produced via immunoSEQ multiplex PCR; TCRdb's table is partial and in-frame only. This sample has fewer than 200,000 clones, with 84% found just once. Sequenced sample: PBMCs or T cells enriched from blood (not recorded which). This TCR was recovered from a man aged 45-65 years who had recovered from COVID-19. J is TRBJ2-3 and V is TRBV19, with D hard to call. The CDR3 DNA reads as TGTGCCAGTAGTAGTTTTTCCTCAGATACGCAGTATTTT. Its translation is CASSSFSSDTQYF.